This is a list of T cell receptor beta chains from one sample in a study of T-cell memory formation after mild COVID-19. TCRdb reprocessed the 5' RACE reads via MiXCR and lists one record per CDR3 protein. The sample consists of 11,000 to 15,000 distinct CDR3 sequences, approximately 19% of them appearing once. Sequences were obtained from PBMCs or a T cell subset sorted from them (not recorded which). The source is an adult woman who had mild COVID-19 (a few samples of this study predate the infection). Cell type and time point are not known. The CDR3 runs from the conserved cysteine through the conserved F or W. Fields, in order: clone size, V gene, D gene, J gene, CDR3 DNA, CDR3 protein. The D gene is left open where the match is weak. Rows give clone size only sometimes, using once, few, many, or a class for an expanded clone.

clone_size: many
v_call: TRBV25-1
d_call: -
j_call: TRBJ2-5
cdr3_nt: TGTGCCAGCATCCCCTGGGCGGGGGAGACCCAGTACTTC
cdr3_aa: CASIPWAGETQYF

clone_size: medium-sized
v_call: TRBV20-1
d_call: TRBD1
j_call: TRBJ2-7
cdr3_nt: TGCAGTGCTGGACAGGGGACAGCCTACGAGCAGTACTTC
cdr3_aa: CSAGQGTAYEQYF

clone_size: -
v_call: TRBV12-3/TRBV12-4
d_call: TRBD1
j_call: TRBJ1-5
cdr3_nt: TGTGCCAGCAGTTTCGACAGGGGACAGCCCCAGCATTTT
cdr3_aa: CASSFDRGQPQHF

clone_size: many
v_call: TRBV12-3/TRBV12-4
d_call: -
j_call: TRBJ1-1
cdr3_nt: TGTGCCAGCACCTGGGGATCGAACACTGAAGCTTTCTTT
cdr3_aa: CASTWGSNTEAFF

clone_size: many
v_call: TRBV4-1
d_call: TRBD2
j_call: TRBJ2-5
cdr3_nt: TGCGCCAGCAGCCAAGAACCTCGTGGACTAGCGGGGGACGGGCTACCCCAGTACTTC
cdr3_aa: CASSQEPRGLAGDGLPQYF

clone_size: many
v_call: TRBV12-3/TRBV12-4
d_call: TRBD2
j_call: TRBJ2-7
cdr3_nt: TGTGCCAGCAGTTTAGAAGTTCCTAGCGGATACTCCTACGAGCAGTACTTC
cdr3_aa: CASSLEVPSGYSYEQYF

clone_size: -
v_call: TRBV7-9
d_call: -
j_call: TRBJ2-1
cdr3_nt: TGTGCCAGCAGCTTATTCGGGAATCTGGGCAATGAGCAGTTCTTC
cdr3_aa: CASSLFGNLGNEQFF

clone_size: many
v_call: TRBV10-2
d_call: TRBD1
j_call: TRBJ2-7
cdr3_nt: TGCGCCAGCAGAAGGACAGGGCTTATCTACGAGCAGTACTTC
cdr3_aa: CASRRTGLIYEQYF

clone_size: many
v_call: TRBV5-1
d_call: -
j_call: TRBJ2-7
cdr3_nt: TGCGCCAGCAGCTTTTTCAGGGACTCATACGAGCAGTACTTC
cdr3_aa: CASSFFRDSYEQYF

clone_size: many
v_call: TRBV19
d_call: TRBD1
j_call: TRBJ2-1
cdr3_nt: TGTGCCAGTAGAGGACAGGGGGTCTACAATGAGCAGTTCTTC
cdr3_aa: CASRGQGVYNEQFF

clone_size: many
v_call: TRBV10-3
d_call: -
j_call: TRBJ2-7
cdr3_nt: TGTGCCATCGGCAGACAGGAGCCTCTTTACGAGCAGTACTTC
cdr3_aa: CAIGRQEPLYEQYF

clone_size: many
v_call: TRBV4-1
d_call: -
j_call: TRBJ2-7
cdr3_nt: TGCGCCAGCAGCCAGTCAGGGCTCTACGAGCAGTACTTC
cdr3_aa: CASSQSGLYEQYF

clone_size: many
v_call: TRBV7-8
d_call: -
j_call: TRBJ1-3
cdr3_nt: TGTGCCAGCAGCTTAGGGTATTCTGGAAACACCATATATTTT
cdr3_aa: CASSLGYSGNTIYF

clone_size: medium-sized
v_call: TRBV11-2
d_call: -
j_call: TRBJ2-5
cdr3_nt: TGTGCCAGCAGCTCCCCCGTGGAGACCCAGTACTTC
cdr3_aa: CASSSPVETQYF

clone_size: many
v_call: TRBV12-3/TRBV12-4
d_call: -
j_call: TRBJ2-7
cdr3_nt: TGTGCCAGCAGCCACGGTGGGGCGGGGGAGCAGTACTTC
cdr3_aa: CASSHGGAGEQYF

clone_size: many
v_call: TRBV7-9
d_call: -
j_call: TRBJ2-3
cdr3_nt: TGTGCCAGCAGCTTAGGGACAGCTAGCACAGATACGCAGTATTTT
cdr3_aa: CASSLGTASTDTQYF

clone_size: many
v_call: TRBV2
d_call: -
j_call: TRBJ1-1
cdr3_nt: TGTGCCAGCAGTGACGGCCGGGGGCTTGGTGAAGCTTTCTTT
cdr3_aa: CASSDGRGLGEAFF

clone_size: many
v_call: TRBV7-8
d_call: TRBD1
j_call: TRBJ1-2
cdr3_nt: TGTGCCAGCAGCTCCTACTTAGGACAGGAGTACGACGGCTACACCTTC
cdr3_aa: CASSSYLGQEYDGYTF

clone_size: many
v_call: TRBV19
d_call: -
j_call: TRBJ2-7
cdr3_nt: TGTGCCAGTAGTATAGGGCCAGGCGATGTCTACGAGCAGTACTTC
cdr3_aa: CASSIGPGDVYEQYF

clone_size: many
v_call: TRBV6-1
d_call: -
j_call: TRBJ2-3
cdr3_nt: TGTGCCAGCAGTGAAGTGCCGGGGGCACATACAGATACGCAGTATTTT
cdr3_aa: CASSEVPGAHTDTQYF

clone_size: many
v_call: TRBV5-1
d_call: -
j_call: TRBJ2-2
cdr3_nt: TGCGCCAGCAGCTTGGCCGGCAACACCGGGGAGCTGTTTTTT
cdr3_aa: CASSLAGNTGELFF

clone_size: many
v_call: TRBV5-8
d_call: TRBD2
j_call: TRBJ2-1
cdr3_nt: TGTGCCAGCAGCTGGGGGACTAGCGGGGGTTTGAATGAGCAGTTCTTC
cdr3_aa: CASSWGTSGGLNEQFF

clone_size: many
v_call: TRBV30
d_call: -
j_call: TRBJ1-1
cdr3_nt: TGTGCCTGGACCCCACCGCTAGCCACTGAAGCTTTCTTT
cdr3_aa: CAWTPPLATEAFF

clone_size: large
v_call: TRBV5-1
d_call: TRBD2
j_call: TRBJ2-1
cdr3_nt: TGCGCCAGCAGCTTGGCCCCCCTAGCGGGGGGTTACAATGAGCAGTTCTTC
cdr3_aa: CASSLAPLAGGYNEQFF

clone_size: many
v_call: TRBV30
d_call: -
j_call: TRBJ2-5
cdr3_nt: TGTGCCTGGAGTGTTTGGGGCGGAAACCAAGAGACCCAGTACTTC
cdr3_aa: CAWSVWGGNQETQYF

clone_size: many
v_call: TRBV10-3
d_call: TRBD1
j_call: TRBJ2-3
cdr3_nt: TGTGCCATCCAGGGGGACACAGATACGCAGTATTTT
cdr3_aa: CAIQGDTDTQYF

clone_size: many
v_call: TRBV7-9
d_call: -
j_call: TRBJ1-1
cdr3_nt: TGTGCCAGCAGCTTCGGGCAGGGCGGAGTGAGCACTGAAGCTTTCTTT
cdr3_aa: CASSFGQGGVSTEAFF

clone_size: many
v_call: TRBV21-1
d_call: -
j_call: TRBJ2-3
cdr3_nt: TGTGCCAGCAGCAAAGGGACTACGGATACGCAGTATTTT
cdr3_aa: CASSKGTTDTQYF

clone_size: many
v_call: TRBV12-3/TRBV12-4
d_call: -
j_call: TRBJ2-3
cdr3_nt: TGTGCCAGCAGCCCCCACGGGGGTGCAGATACGCAGTATTTT
cdr3_aa: CASSPHGGADTQYF

clone_size: many
v_call: TRBV18
d_call: -
j_call: TRBJ2-1
cdr3_nt: TGTGCCAGCTCACCTCAAATAGGACACAATGAGCAGTTCTTC
cdr3_aa: CASSPQIGHNEQFF

clone_size: many
v_call: TRBV10-2
d_call: -
j_call: TRBJ1-2
cdr3_nt: TGCGCCAGCAGTGGCGTTGGGGCGGCCCTGGGGAGCTATGGCTACACCTTC
cdr3_aa: CASSGVGAALGSYGYTF

clone_size: many
v_call: TRBV7-2
d_call: -
j_call: TRBJ2-3
cdr3_nt: TGTGCCAGCAGCCCGACTTCCTGGAGGGGGCGAGGAGATACGCAGTATTTT
cdr3_aa: CASSPTSWRGRGDTQYF

clone_size: many
v_call: TRBV14
d_call: TRBD1
j_call: TRBJ2-1
cdr3_nt: TGTGCCAGCAGCCCCCGGGGGACAGGCTACAATGAGCAGTTCTTC
cdr3_aa: CASSPRGTGYNEQFF

clone_size: many
v_call: TRBV5-5
d_call: TRBD1
j_call: TRBJ1-5
cdr3_nt: TGTGCCAGCCGGACAGGGGGCAGTTTGGAGCCCCAGCATTTT
cdr3_aa: CASRTGGSLEPQHF

clone_size: many
v_call: TRBV10-3
d_call: -
j_call: TRBJ1-3
cdr3_nt: TGTGCCATCAGTGACCCAGTCTCTGGAAACACCATATATTTT
cdr3_aa: CAISDPVSGNTIYF

clone_size: many
v_call: TRBV12-3/TRBV12-4
d_call: -
j_call: TRBJ1-5
cdr3_nt: TGTGCCAGCAGCCACGCGGGACAGCCCCAGCATTTT
cdr3_aa: CASSHAGQPQHF

clone_size: once
v_call: TRBV7-2
d_call: -
j_call: TRBJ2-3
cdr3_nt: TGTGCCAGCAGCTTAGTATGGCTGCCAGCCGATACGCAGTATTTT
cdr3_aa: CASSLVWLPADTQYF

clone_size: many
v_call: TRBV27
d_call: TRBD1
j_call: TRBJ1-2
cdr3_nt: TGTGCCAGCAGTTCGGGGACAGGGTTGAATAACTATGGCTACACCTTC
cdr3_aa: CASSSGTGLNNYGYTF

clone_size: -
v_call: TRBV6-1
d_call: -
j_call: TRBJ2-2
cdr3_nt: TGTGCCAGCGTGGGATCGCGGGACGGGGAGCTGTTTTTT
cdr3_aa: CASVGSRDGELFF

clone_size: many
v_call: TRBV6-5
d_call: -
j_call: TRBJ2-7
cdr3_nt: TGTGCCAGCAGTTACCGTGAGGGACCCTACGAGCAGTACTTC
cdr3_aa: CASSYREGPYEQYF

clone_size: many
v_call: TRBV21-1
d_call: -
j_call: TRBJ2-3
cdr3_nt: TGTGCCAGCAGCCCCCCGGGGAGGATTAGCACAGATACGCAGTATTTT
cdr3_aa: CASSPPGRISTDTQYF

clone_size: many
v_call: TRBV29-1
d_call: -
j_call: TRBJ2-7
cdr3_nt: TGCAGCGTATTAGACAGCTTGGGCTCCTACGAGCAGTACTTC
cdr3_aa: CSVLDSLGSYEQYF

clone_size: few
v_call: TRBV5-8
d_call: -
j_call: TRBJ1-1
cdr3_nt: TGTGCCAGCAGCTTCCCCTTGAACACTGAAGCTTTCTTT
cdr3_aa: CASSFPLNTEAFF